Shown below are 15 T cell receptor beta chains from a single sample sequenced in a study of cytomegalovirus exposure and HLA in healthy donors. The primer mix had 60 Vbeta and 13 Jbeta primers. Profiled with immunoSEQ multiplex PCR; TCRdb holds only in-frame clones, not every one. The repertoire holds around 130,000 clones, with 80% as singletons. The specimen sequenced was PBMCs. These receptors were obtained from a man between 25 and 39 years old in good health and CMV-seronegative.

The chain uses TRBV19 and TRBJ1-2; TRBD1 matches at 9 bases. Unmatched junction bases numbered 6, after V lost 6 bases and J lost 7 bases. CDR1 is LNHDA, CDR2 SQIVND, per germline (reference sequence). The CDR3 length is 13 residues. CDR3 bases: TGTGCCAGTAGCCTGAGGGACAGGGCTGGCTACACCTTC. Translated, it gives CASSLRDRAGYTF.

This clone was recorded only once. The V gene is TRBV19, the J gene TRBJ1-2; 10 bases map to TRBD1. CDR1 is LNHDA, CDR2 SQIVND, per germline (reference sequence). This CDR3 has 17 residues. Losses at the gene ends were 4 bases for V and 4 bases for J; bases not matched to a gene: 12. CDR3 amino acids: CASSTLSPWTGGYGYTF. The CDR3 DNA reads TGTGCCAGTAGTACCTTATCGCCGTGGACAGGGGGCTATGGCTACACCTTC.

DNA of the CDR3: TGTGCCAGCAGCTTATCGGAGGAAGAGACCCAGTACTTC. This gives the protein CASSLSEEETQYF. The chain combines TRBV7-2 with TRBJ2-5, with D possibly being TRBD2 (5 bases). CDR1 and CDR2 from the germline V gene are SGHTA and FQGNSA. The CDR3 contains 13 residues. The germline V and J ends were trimmed by 2 bases and 3 bases, with 7 bases remaining between them. The full variable domain, in which reference TRBV7-2 and TRBJ2-5 provide the parts outside the CDR3, is GAGVSQSPSNKVTEKGKDVELRCDPISGHTALYWYRQSLGQGLEFLIYFQGNSAPDKSGLPSDRFSAERTGGSVSTLTIQRTQQEDSAVYLCASSLSEEETQYFGPGTRLLVL.

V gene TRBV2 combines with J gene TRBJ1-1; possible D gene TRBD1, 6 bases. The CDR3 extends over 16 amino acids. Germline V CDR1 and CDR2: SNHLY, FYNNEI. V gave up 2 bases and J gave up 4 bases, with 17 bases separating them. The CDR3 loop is CASSENPQGPRTEAFF. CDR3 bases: TGTGCCAGCAGTGAAAACCCACAGGGTCCGCGCACTGAAGCTTTCTTT.

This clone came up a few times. Written as DNA, the CDR3 is TGTGCCAGTAGTCCCGGGAGACTCAAAAACATTCAGTACTTC. Amino acid sequence: CASSPGRLKNIQYF. The V and J genes are TRBV19 and TRBJ2-4; D is perhaps TRBD2 (6 bases). The CDR3 is 14 amino acids. V was cut by 5 bases and J by 3 bases, with 11 bases left in between. The germline V gene has CDR1 LNHDA and CDR2 SQIVND (reference sequence).

CDR3 loop: CASSFGQGYFTLHF. Here the CDR3 DNA reads TGTGCCAGCAGCTTCGGACAGGGCTACTTCACCCTCCACTTT. The J gene is TRBJ1-6, the V gene TRBV7-2; 8 positions agree with TRBD1. The CDR3 runs to 14 residues. V was clipped by 3 bases and J by 14 bases; unmatched bases: 9. Germline assignment: CDR1 SGHTA and CDR2 FQGNSA.

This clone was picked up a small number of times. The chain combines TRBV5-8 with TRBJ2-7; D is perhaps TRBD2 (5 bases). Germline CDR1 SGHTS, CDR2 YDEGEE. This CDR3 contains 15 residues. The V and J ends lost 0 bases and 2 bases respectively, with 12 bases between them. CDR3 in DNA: TGTGCCAGCAGCTTGGCGAGGGATTCGCCCTACGAGCAGTACTTC. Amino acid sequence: CASSLARDSPYEQYF. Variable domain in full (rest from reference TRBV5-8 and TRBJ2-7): EAGVTQSPTHLIKTRGQQATLRCSPISGHTSVYWYQQALGLGLQFLLWYDEGEERNRGNFPPRFSGRQFPNYSSELNVNALELEDSALYLCASSLARDSPYEQYFGPGTRLTVT.

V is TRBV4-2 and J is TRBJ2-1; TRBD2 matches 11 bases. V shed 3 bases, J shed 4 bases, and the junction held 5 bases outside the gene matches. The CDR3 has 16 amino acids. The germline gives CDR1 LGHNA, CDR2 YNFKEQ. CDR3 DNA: TGTGCCAGCAGCCACTCTAGCGGGGGGACTTACAATGAGCAGTTCTTC. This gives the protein CASSHSSGGTYNEQFF.

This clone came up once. CDR3 coding DNA: TGTGCCAGCAGTTTGACAGGGAAGGTGGGAGAGACCCAGTACTTC. Its protein is CASSLTGKVGETQYF. The V call is TRBV5-8, the J call TRBJ2-5; 7 nucleotides agree with TRBD1. V trimming: 5 bases; J trimming: 4 bases; junction bases outside the gene matches: 11. The CDR3 runs to 15 residues. The germline CDR1 and CDR2 sequences are SGHTS and YDEGEE.

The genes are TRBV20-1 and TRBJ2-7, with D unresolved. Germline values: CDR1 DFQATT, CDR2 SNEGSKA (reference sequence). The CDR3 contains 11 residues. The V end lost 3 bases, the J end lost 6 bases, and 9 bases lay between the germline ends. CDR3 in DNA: TGCAGTGCTAGTCCGGTCGGCGAGCAGTACTTC. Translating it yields CSASPVGEQYF.

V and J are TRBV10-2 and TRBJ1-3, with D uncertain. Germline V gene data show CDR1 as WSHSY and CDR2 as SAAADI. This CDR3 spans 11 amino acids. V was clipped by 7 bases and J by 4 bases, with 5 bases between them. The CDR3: CASTSGNTIYF. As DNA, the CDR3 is TGCGCCAGCACTTCGGGAAACACCATATATTTT.

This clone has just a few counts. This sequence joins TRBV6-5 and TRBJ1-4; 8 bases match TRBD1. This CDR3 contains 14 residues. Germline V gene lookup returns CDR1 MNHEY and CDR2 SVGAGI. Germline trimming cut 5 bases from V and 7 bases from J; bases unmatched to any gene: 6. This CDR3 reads CASSGGQEGEKLFF. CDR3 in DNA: TGTGCCAGCAGTGGGGGACAGGAAGGTGAAAAACTGTTTTTT.

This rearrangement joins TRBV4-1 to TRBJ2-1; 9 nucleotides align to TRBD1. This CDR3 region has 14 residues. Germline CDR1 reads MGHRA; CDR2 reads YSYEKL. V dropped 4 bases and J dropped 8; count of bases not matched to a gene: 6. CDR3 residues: CASSRDRVFHEQFF. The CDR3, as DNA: TGCGCCAGCAGCCGGGACAGGGTTTTCCATGAGCAGTTCTTC.

In DNA form, the CDR3 reads TGTGCCAGCAGCTCCCGGGACAGGGTAGCCAACGTCCTGACTTTC. Translated: CASSSRDRVANVLTF. The rearrangement links TRBV11-2 to TRBJ2-6; TRBD1 matches 9 bases. V lost 4 bases to trimming and J lost 7 bases; unmatched junction nucleotides: 5. The CDR3 runs to 15 residues. The germline V gene encodes CDR1 SGHAT and CDR2 FQNNGV.

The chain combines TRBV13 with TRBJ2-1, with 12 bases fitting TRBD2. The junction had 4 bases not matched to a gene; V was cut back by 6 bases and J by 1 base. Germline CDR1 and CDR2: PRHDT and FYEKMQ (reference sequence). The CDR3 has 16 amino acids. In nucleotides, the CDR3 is TGTGCCAGCAGGGGAGGACTAGCGGGATCCTACAATGAGCAGTTCTTC. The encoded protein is CASRGGLAGSYNEQFF.